What follows is one T cell receptor beta chain and its context. Its antigen is not yet known. Per-base quality was not reported, and no clone a single base away is much larger than it. This sample was included in a study of blood T cells in healthy people across ages (dated by TCRdb to the mid-2010s). Background for the entire study: In model experiments, template switching captured about one uniquely barcoded TCR beta cDNA molecule for every two T cells. Age-related changes in TCR beta repertoire diversity were measured in the study by deep sequencing normalized with unique cDNA molecular identifiers. Donors were grouped into four age groups: young (average approximately 16 years), middle-aged (roughly 37), aged (around 62) and long-lived (about 82). Donors of different ages were randomly distributed across sequencing lanes to avoid experimental bias. For two donors (one aged 18 to 30 and one aged 80 or older), the study analyzed two additional independent replicas of 1 million unique cDNA reads from the same blood draw.

Taken from cysteine to phenylalanine, the CDR3 has 16 residues. The retained sequence is limited to the CDR3, 48 bases, with the frame set at the first base. As encoded in the germline V gene, CDR1 is SGHDT while CDR2 is YYEEEE. V loses 4 bases of germline sequence and J loses 2 bases, and the interval between the two ends is 16 bases. Overall study results and their limits: Estimates of total diversity from one million sequenced T cells were regarded as lower bounds and underestimates. The percentage of naive T cells measured by flow cytometry correlated strongly with observed TCR beta diversity. Because donor CMV infection status was unknown, age-related changes in expanded clonotypes were potentially confounded. Since profiling was done on bulk unsorted PBMCs, naive and antigen-experienced compartments could not be conclusively compared. Compared with the aged group, the long-lived group had more naive CD4+ T cells, fewer expanded clones and increased TCR diversity, suggesting age selection. Observed TCR beta diversity per million T cells fell roughly linearly with age, and a significant reduction was already apparent by age around 39.

The library was obtained by 5' RACE. The instrument was an Illumina HiSeq 2500. A second PCR of about 6 to 12 cycles was performed with a sample-barcoded 5' primer and a J-beta primer mix. Each TCR beta cDNA molecule received a unique molecular identifier from a template-switch 5' adaptor carrying 12 random nucleotides. Each sample yielded at least 3 million CDR3-containing paired-end reads. The Mint cDNA synthesis kit, primed by a TRBC-specific oligonucleotide, was used to synthesize first-strand cDNA from all RNA. After uracil-DNA glycosylase treatment, a first 18-cycle PCR used universal primers M1SS and BC2_uni_R on all cDNA. As for the original processing: For normalization, 1 million high-quality reads were randomly selected from each sample, with every read carrying a distinct molecular identifier. Instead of being binned into consensus sequences, reads with shared molecular identifiers were discarded. MiTCR, set to a Q25 quality threshold and the strictest error-elimination algorithm, was used for CDR3 identification, clonotype clustering and error correction. A nonparametric unseen species model with Euler transformation was used to estimate lower-bound total TCR beta diversity. The public reads were reprocessed in TCRdb via fastp at Q25 and MiXCR, keeping in-frame beta chains. Rows matching on CDR3 protein sequence are summarized as one entry with the most common DNA and genes. The V and J calls reflect TCRdb's pipeline rather than the authors' work. Across this sample there are hundreds of thousands of distinct CDR3 sequences, with under 30% seen only once. The top ten clonotypes cover around 16% of the sample.

The 39 donors, aged roughly 6 to 95 years, were systemically healthy Caucasian individuals from Russia. About 10 milliliters of peripheral blood were collected from each donor into EDTA-treated Vacutainer tubes. Ficoll-Paque density-gradient centrifugation was used to isolate PBMCs, with at least 6.5 million per sample. Trizol reagent was used to extract total RNA from PBMCs, with at least 6 micrograms per sample. For every donor, an aliquot of PBMCs went through flow cytometry to measure the percentages of naive CD45RAhigh/CD27high T cells. Recombination linked TRBV5-6 to TRBJ1-3; the best D guess is TRBD1, with 6 bases matching. Source material: blood. The clonotype originates from a woman aged 80 or over in good health. The DNA sequence reads TGTGCCAGCAGCGGAGGGGGAAGAGAACCTGGAAACACCATATATTTT. Translated, this gives CASSGGGREPGNTIYF.